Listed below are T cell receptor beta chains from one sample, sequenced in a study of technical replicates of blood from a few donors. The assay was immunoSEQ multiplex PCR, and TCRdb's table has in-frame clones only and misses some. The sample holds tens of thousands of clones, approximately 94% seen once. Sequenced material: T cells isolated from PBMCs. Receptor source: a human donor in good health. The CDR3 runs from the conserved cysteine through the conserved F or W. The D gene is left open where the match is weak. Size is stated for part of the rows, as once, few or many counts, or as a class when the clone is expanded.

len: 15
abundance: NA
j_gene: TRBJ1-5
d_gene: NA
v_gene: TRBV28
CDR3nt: TGTGCCAGCAGTTTATCCAGTGGTAGCAATCAGCCCCAGCATTTT
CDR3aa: CASSLSSGSNQPQHF

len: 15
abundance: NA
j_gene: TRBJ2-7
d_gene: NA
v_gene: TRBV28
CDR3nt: TGTGCCAGCAAAACCCAAGGAGGGGGCATCGACGAGCAGTACTTC
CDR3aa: CASKTQGGGIDEQYF

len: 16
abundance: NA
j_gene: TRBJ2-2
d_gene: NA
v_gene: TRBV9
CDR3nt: TGTGCCAGCAGCCCACCCGGGGTAGCGAACACCGGGGAGCTGTTTTTT
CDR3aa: CASSPPGVANTGELFF

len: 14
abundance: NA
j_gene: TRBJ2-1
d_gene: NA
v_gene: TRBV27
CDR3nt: TGTGCCAGCAGTTTTTATGGCGGCCCTGAGGAGCAGTTCTTC
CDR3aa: CASSFYGGPEEQFF

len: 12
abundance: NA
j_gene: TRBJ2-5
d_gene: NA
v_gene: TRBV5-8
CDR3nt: TGTGCCAGCAGCGTGTCCTCAGAGACCCAGTACTTC
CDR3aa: CASSVSSETQYF

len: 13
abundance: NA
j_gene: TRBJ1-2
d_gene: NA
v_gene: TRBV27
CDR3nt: TGTGCCAGCAGGTTTGGGGCAGGCTATGGCTACACCTTC
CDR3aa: CASRFGAGYGYTF

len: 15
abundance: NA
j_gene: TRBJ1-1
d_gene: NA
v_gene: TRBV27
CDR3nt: TGTGCCAGCACCTTACCAACAGCCTTGAACACTGAAGCTTTCTTT
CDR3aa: CASTLPTALNTEAFF

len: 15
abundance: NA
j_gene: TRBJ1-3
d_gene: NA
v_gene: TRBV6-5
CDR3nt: TGTGCCAGCAGCCCTTCTCGGGGGTCAGGAAACACCATATATTTT
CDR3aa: CASSPSRGSGNTIYF

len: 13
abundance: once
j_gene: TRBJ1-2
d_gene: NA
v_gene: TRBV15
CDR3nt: TGTGCCACCAGCAGAGAACAGGGATATGGCTACACCTTC
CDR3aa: CATSREQGYGYTF

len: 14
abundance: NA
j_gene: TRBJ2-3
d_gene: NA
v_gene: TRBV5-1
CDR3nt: TGCGCCAGCAGCTTGGCCCAGGGTACAGATACGCAGTATTTT
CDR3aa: CASSLAQGTDTQYF

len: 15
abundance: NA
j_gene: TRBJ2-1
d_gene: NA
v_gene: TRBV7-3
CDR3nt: TGTGCCAGCAGCTTAGCGGGCCTTCCCTACAATGAGCAGTTCTTC
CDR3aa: CASSLAGLPYNEQFF

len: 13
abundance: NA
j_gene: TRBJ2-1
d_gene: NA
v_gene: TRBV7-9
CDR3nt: TGTGCCAGCAGCGGGCTTTCCCGCAATGAGCAGTTCTTC
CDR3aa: CASSGLSRNEQFF

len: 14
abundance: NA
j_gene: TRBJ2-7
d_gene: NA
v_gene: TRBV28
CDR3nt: TGTGCCAGCAGTCTCCCCCTCAGCTCCTACGAGCAGTACTTC
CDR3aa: CASSLPLSSYEQYF

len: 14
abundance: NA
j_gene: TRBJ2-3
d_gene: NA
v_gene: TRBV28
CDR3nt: TGTGCCAGCAGCGCAGCGAGGGGGACAGATACGCAGTATTTT
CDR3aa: CASSAARGTDTQYF

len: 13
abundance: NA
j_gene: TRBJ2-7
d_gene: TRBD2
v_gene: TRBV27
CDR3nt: TGTGCCAGCAGTTTTAGCGGGAGTTACGAGCAGTACTTC
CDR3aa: CASSFSGSYEQYF